Below are 17 T cell receptor beta chains sequenced from a single sample in a study of regulatory T cells in long-lasting Graves disease. iRepertoire HTBI primers and Arm-PCR of CDR3 regions built TCR beta libraries. Each CDR3 protein is one row after TCRdb ran MiXCR on the multiplex PCR reads. The repertoire holds about 470,000 distinct CDR3 sequences, with about 16% as singletons. Documented time point: newly diagnosed GD, antithyroid drugs for less than 3 months. Researchers made the TCR library from RNA that was extracted from PBMCs. These same records also appear under a second study, on T cells in Graves' hyperthyroidism and ophthalmopathy.

This specimen was peripheral blood mononuclear cells (PBMCs), taken at new diagnosis, from a patient treated with antithyroid drugs. These receptors were taken from a woman in her twenties or thirties with Graves disease.

The chain is built from TRBV6-1 and TRBJ2-2; 8 nucleotides agree with TRBD2. The CDR3 covers 14 residues. With V trimmed by 10 bases and J by 0 bases, 4 bases remained unmatched. Germline V lookup: CDR1 MNHNS, CDR2 SASEGT. CDR3 loop: CATRGRSNTGELFF. CDR3 DNA sequence: TGTGCCACTCGCGGGAGGTCGAACACCGGGGAGCTGTTTTTT.

The table lists this clonotype with many counts. The chain uses TRBV29-1 and TRBJ2-3, with D possibly TRBD1 on 6 matching bases. V was shortened by 7 bases and J by 8 bases, with 16 bases between the two germline ends. Germline V CDR1 and CDR2: SQVTM, ANQGSEA. CDR3 size: 12 residues. The CDR3 sequence is CSGDKAKGTQYF. For the CDR3, the DNA is TGCAGCGGGGACAAGGCTAAGGGTACGCAGTATTTT.

This clonotype was picked up many times. This sequence joins TRBV6-5 and TRBJ2-7, with 9 bases aligning to TRBD2. The V gene's germline CDR1 is MNHEY and CDR2 SVGAGI. The V gene end was trimmed by 4 bases and the J gene end by 4 bases; junction bases not matched to a gene: 8. This CDR3 comprises 15 residues. The CDR3 protein is CASSSETSGSYEQYF. The CDR3 nucleotides read TGTGCCAGCAGTTCAGAGACTAGCGGAAGTTACGAGCAGTACTTC.

The chain carries TRBV18 and TRBJ2-7; TRBD2 agrees at 7 bases. The CDR3 consists of 16 residues. From germline, CDR1 is KGHSH and CDR2 LQKENI. Unmatched junction bases numbered 15, after V lost 4 bases and J lost 6 bases. The DNA of the CDR3 is TGTGCCAGCTCACACTTAGTGGGGGGGAACCCTCTCGAGCAGTACTTC. It codes for CASSHLVGGNPLEQYF. The whole variable domain, remainder taken from reference TRBV18 and TRBJ2-7, is NAGVMQNPRHLVRRRGQEARLRCSPMKGHSHVYWYRQLPEEGLKFMVYLQKENIIDESGMPKERFSAEFPKEGPSILRIQQVVRGDSAAYFCASSHLVGGNPLEQYFGPGTRLTVT.

At least ten counts were recorded for this clonotype. J is TRBJ2-7 and V is TRBV12-3 or TRBV12-4; 13 bases are a match to TRBD2. The CDR3 is made up of 12 amino acids. J gave up 10 bases and V 6 bases, and 3 bases lay outside the gene matches. Here the CDR3 DNA reads TGTGCCAGCAGGGGACTAGCGGGACAACAGTACTTC. It translates to CASRGLAGQQYF.

This chain links TRBV28 with TRBJ2-5, with 14 bases matching TRBD2. Trimming removed 3 bases from V and 3 bases from J; junction bases left unmatched: 9. Germline CDR1 reads MDHEN; CDR2 reads SYDVKM. The CDR3 is 18 residues long. The CDR3 spells CASSLRLAGGHREETQYF. CDR3 nucleotide sequence: TGTGCCAGCAGTTTGAGACTAGCGGGAGGGCATCGTGAAGAGACCCAGTACTTC.

V is TRBV5-1 and J is TRBJ2-7; 13 bases are shared with TRBD2. V gave up 5 bases and J gave up 3 bases; unmatched junction bases: 8. Germline V gene sequence: CDR1 SGHRS, CDR2 YFSETQ. CDR3 length: 16 residues. The CDR3 DNA is TGCGCCAGCAGGGCCGGGACTAGCGGGATGGGCTACGAGCAGTACTTC. Translating it yields CASRAGTSGMGYEQYF.

This clonotype was picked up a small number of times. CDR3 amino acids: CASSYSEEGLWGNQPQHF. The CDR3 DNA is TGTGCCAGCAGTTACTCGGAGGAGGGGCTTTGGGGCAATCAGCCCCAGCATTTT. This chain connects TRBV6-5 to TRBJ1-5, with D possibly TRBD1 on 5 matching bases. CDR1 and CDR2 from the germline V gene are MNHEY and SVGAGI. This CDR3 region has 18 residues. V was cut by 0 bases and J by 2 bases, with 17 bases left in between.

This clonotype was seen many times. V gene TRBV11-3 combines with J gene TRBJ1-2; D gene unclear. Between the trimmed V and J ends, which lost 4 bases and 5 bases, there was a span of 11 bases. This CDR3 is built from 13 residues. Germline-derived CDR1 and CDR2 are SGHNT and YENEEA. CDR3 nucleotide sequence: TGTGCCAGCAGCTCCGGGGAGGTATATGGCTACACCTTC. Its protein product is CASSSGEVYGYTF.

This clonotype was picked up a small number of times. The V call is TRBV4-1, the J call TRBJ1-2; D possibly corresponds to TRBD1 (5 bases). CDR3 length: 13 residues. V was clipped by 0 bases and J by 8 bases, with 10 bases between them. Germline CDR1 reads MGHRA; CDR2 reads YSYEKL. Here the CDR3 reads CASSQDFRGGYTF. CDR3 nucleotide sequence: TGCGCCAGCAGCCAAGATTTTCGGGGCGGCTACACCTTC.

Many counts were recorded for this clonotype. The J gene is TRBJ2-1, the V gene TRBV20-1; 8 positions match TRBD2. V lost 3 bases to trimming and J lost 3 bases; unmatched junction nucleotides: 7. Germline V gives CDR1 DFQATT, CDR2 SNEGSKA (reference sequence). The CDR3 length is 15 residues. CDR3: CSASAAGASYNEQFF. The CDR3 region has the DNA TGCAGTGCTAGCGCAGCGGGAGCGAGCTACAATGAGCAGTTCTTC.

This clonotype came up many times. This rearrangement joins TRBV11-1 to TRBJ2-4; 8 bases are shared with TRBD2. This CDR3 has 15 residues. The V and J ends lost 0 bases and 9 bases, in that order; junction bases with no gene match: 7. The germline CDR1 and CDR2 sequences are SGHAT and FQDESV (reference sequence). CDR3 bases: TGTGCCAGCAGCTTAGCCCTGACTAGCGTGGGCATTCAGTACTTC. It yields the protein CASSLALTSVGIQYF.

The table lists this clonotype with a few counts. The chain couples TRBV24-1 to TRBJ1-5, with D possibly TRBD1 on 5 matching bases. The CDR3 loop spans 14 amino acids. Germline V CDR1 and CDR2: KGHDR, SFDVKD. The V end was cut by 9 bases, the J end by 4 bases, with 15 bases between. CDR3 region: CATSPRQGNQPQHF. CDR3 bases: TGTGCCACCTCCCCGCGGCAGGGAAATCAGCCCCAGCATTTT.

The chain combines TRBV7-9 with TRBJ2-7; no reliable D call. Germline values: CDR1 SEHNR, CDR2 FQNEAQ (reference sequence). V was cut by 5 bases and J by 4 bases, with 21 bases left in between. CDR3 length: 16 residues. CDR3: CASSGRGVPSLYEQYF. CDR3 sequence (DNA): TGTGCCAGCAGCGGTCGTGGCGTACCCTCCCTATACGAGCAGTACTTC.

This clonotype turned up a few times. CDR3 DNA: TGTGCCAGCAGTTTCCAACCCCTGGGGACTAGCGGGATCTACGAGCAGTACTTC. It yields the protein CASSFQPLGTSGIYEQYF. V usage is TRBV27 and J usage is TRBJ2-7; TRBD2 agrees at 13 bases. The germline V gene has CDR1 MNHEY and CDR2 SMNVEV (reference sequence). The junction had 11 bases not matched to a gene; V was cut back by 3 bases and J by 3 bases. CDR3 length equals 18 residues.

The rearrangement links TRBV12-3 or TRBV12-4 to TRBJ2-1; 10 nucleotides line up with TRBD1. This CDR3 contains 16 residues. V lost 5 bases and J lost 6; bases outside the gene matches: 10. The CDR3 DNA reads TGTGCCAGCAGTCTAACCAGGACAGGGGGTATCAATGAGCAGTTCTTC. This encodes CASSLTRTGGINEQFF.

This clonotype was detected a few times. This chain links TRBV3-1 with TRBJ1-5; D is perhaps TRBD1 (6 bases). The V end was cut by 0 bases, the J end by 11 bases, with 17 bases between. Germline V gene lookup returns CDR1 LGHDT and CDR2 YNNKEL (reference sequence). The length of the CDR3 is 15 residues. This CDR3 is CASSQEVTGPGSQHF. The CDR3, as DNA: TGTGCCAGCAGCCAAGAGGTTACAGGGCCCGGCTCCCAGCATTTT. Complete variable domain (other parts from reference TRBV3-1 and TRBJ1-5): DTAVSQTPKYLVTQMGNDKSIKCEQNLGHDTMYWYKQDSKKFLKIMFSYNNKELIINETVPNRFSPKSPDKAHLNLHINSLELGDSAVYFCASSQEVTGPGSQHFGDGTRLSIL.